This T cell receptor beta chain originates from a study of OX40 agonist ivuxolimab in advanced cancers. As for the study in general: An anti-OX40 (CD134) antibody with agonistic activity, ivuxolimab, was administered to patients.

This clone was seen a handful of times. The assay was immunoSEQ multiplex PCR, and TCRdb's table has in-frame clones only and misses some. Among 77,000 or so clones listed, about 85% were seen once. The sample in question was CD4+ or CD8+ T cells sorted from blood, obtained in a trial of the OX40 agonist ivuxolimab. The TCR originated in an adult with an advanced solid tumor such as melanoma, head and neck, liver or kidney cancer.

DNA for the CDR3: TGTGCCAGCAGCCCCGGGGAGAACAATGAGCAGTTCTTC. Protein product: CASSPGENNEQFF. This sequence joins TRBV11-2 and TRBJ2-1; D may be TRBD2 (5 bases). V lost 5 bases, J lost 5 bases, and 10 bases lay in between. From germline, CDR1 is SGHAT and CDR2 FQNNGV. The CDR3 totals 13 residues.